This passage covers 26 T cell receptor beta chains from one sample sequenced in a study of T-cell reconstitution after alpha-beta-depleted transplantation in children. Library preparation (for TCRbeta) was performed with unique molecular identifiers. TCRdb passed the PCR reads through MiXCR, listing each CDR3 protein once. The table has some 87,000 distinct CDR3 sequences, about a sixth seen once. The sequencing used PBMCs, mostly from graft donor cells, collected 180 days after TCRalphabeta/CD19-depleted stem cell transplant. The receptor set was obtained from a male patient aged 2-15 years who had a stem cell transplant for acute lymphoblastic leukemia, so the T cells may come from the graft donor.

The CDR3 spells CATRQDHHNEKLFF. The CDR3 bases are TGTGCCACCAGGCAGGACCACCATAATGAAAAACTGTTTTTT. The J gene is TRBJ1-4, the V gene TRBV15; D remains ambiguous. Germline V gives CDR1 LNHNV, CDR2 YYDKDF (reference sequence). V gave up 6 bases and J gave up 4 bases, with 12 bases separating them. CDR3 length: 14 amino acids.

This clonotype showed up just a few times. Written as DNA, the CDR3 is TGTGCCAACGGGGGGCAAAATGAAAAACTGTTTTTT. Translated: CANGGQNEKLFF. The rearrangement links TRBV2 to TRBJ1-4; tentatively, D is TRBD1 (6 bases). The CDR3 totals 12 residues. Trimming shortened V by 10 bases and J by 5 bases, and 11 bases separated the two germline ends. Germline-derived CDR1 and CDR2 are SNHLY and FYNNEI.

This clonotype has just a few counts. This chain joins TRBV11-1 and TRBJ2-6; 11 nucleotides align to TRBD2. Germline V gene lookup returns CDR1 SGHAT and CDR2 FQDESV (reference sequence). J gave up 0 bases and V 5 bases, and 15 bases lay outside the gene matches. The CDR3 is made up of 21 amino acids. The CDR3 spells CASSPSPLLAGVDSGANVLTF. The DNA of the CDR3 is TGTGCCAGCAGCCCTAGTCCACTACTAGCGGGGGTCGACTCTGGGGCCAACGTCCTGACTTTC.

There are many counts of this clonotype. The CDR3 here is CASSADGMMYGYTF. CDR3 nucleotides: TGCGCCAGCAGCGCCGACGGAATGATGTACGGCTACACCTTC. The rearrangement links TRBV5-1 to TRBJ1-2, with D unclear. Trimming cost V 4 bases and J 8 bases, with 18 bases left between them. The CDR3 covers 14 residues. Per germline, CDR1 SGHRS and CDR2 YFSETQ.

This chain uses TRBV11-2 with TRBJ2-4; tentative D call: TRBD1 (5 bases). This CDR3 is 15 amino acids long. The germline CDR1 and CDR2 sequences are SGHAT and FQNNGV. V was shortened by 1 base and J by 6 bases, with 13 bases between the two germline ends. The CDR3 loop is CASSLAGLLGNIQYF. The DNA of the CDR3 is TGTGCCAGCAGCTTAGCAGGGTTGCTTGGAAACATTCAGTACTTC.

The chain recombines TRBV7-9 with TRBJ2-5; tentatively, D is TRBD1 (6 bases). The CDR3 consists of 13 residues. V was clipped by 5 bases and J by 5 bases, with 12 bases between them. CDR1 and CDR2 from the germline V gene are SEHNR and FQNEAQ (reference sequence). The DNA for the CDR3 is TGTGCCAGCAGCCCTACAGGGCTGGAGACCCAGTACTTC. This sequence encodes CASSPTGLETQYF.

The chain has TRBV12-3 or TRBV12-4 and TRBJ2-2; 13 nucleotides align to TRBD2. The V and J ends lost 5 bases and 5 bases, in that order; junction bases with no gene match: 14. The CDR3 contains 19 residues. CDR3: CASSPQLAGGPRGTGELFF. CDR3 bases: TGTGCCAGCAGTCCTCAACTAGCGGGGGGGCCAAGAGGAACCGGGGAGCTGTTTTTT.

This clonotype has more than one count but fewer than ten. The chain joins TRBV3-1 to TRBJ2-1; 7 bases are shared with TRBD1. The CDR3 consists of 18 residues. CDR1 is LGHDT and CDR2 is YNNKEL in the germline V gene (reference sequence). The V segment lost 2 bases and the J segment 5 bases; nucleotides outside the gene matches: 15. This chain's CDR3 is CASSQMGWAGGGNNEQFF. In DNA, the CDR3 is TGTGCCAGCAGCCAAATGGGTTGGGCAGGGGGTGGAAACAATGAGCAGTTCTTC.

By sample fraction, this clonotype is medium-sized (0.01 to 0.1%). The rearrangement links TRBV5-1 to TRBJ2-2; possibly TRBD1 or TRBD2 for D (6 bases each). Germline CDR1 and CDR2: SGHRS and YFSETQ. V lost 4 bases to trimming and J lost 5 bases, with 15 bases between them. The CDR3 extends over 15 amino acids. The CDR3 is CASSEQGLGTGELFF. Written as DNA, the CDR3 is TGCGCCAGCAGCGAACAGGGACTTGGGACCGGGGAGCTGTTTTTT.

This clonotype is a singleton in its sample. The chain employs TRBV20-1 and TRBJ2-1, with D possibly TRBD2 on 6 matching bases. This CDR3 contains 15 residues. The germline V gene encodes CDR1 DFQATT and CDR2 SNEGSKA (reference sequence). The germline V and J ends were trimmed by 0 bases and 0 bases, with 9 bases remaining between them. CDR3 nucleotide sequence: TGCAGTGCTAGAGAGCGGGGTAGCTCCTACAATGAGCAGTTCTTC. It specifies CSARERGSSYNEQFF.

The table lists this clonotype with many counts. The genes are TRBV12-3 or TRBV12-4 and TRBJ1-2; weak D call: TRBD1 (6 bases). V gave up 6 bases and J gave up 1 base, with 15 bases separating them. There are 15 residues in the CDR3. The CDR3 region has the DNA TGTGCCAGCAGGCTTGTACAGGGAGGTAACTATGGCTACACCTTC. Residues: CASRLVQGGNYGYTF.

V is TRBV12-3 or TRBV12-4 and J is TRBJ2-7; 9 nucleotides align to TRBD2. J was trimmed by 0 bases and V by 7 bases; bases with no gene match: 10. The CDR3 totals 16 residues. This CDR3 is CASNLLGGLASYEQYF. CDR3 coding DNA: TGTGCCAGCAACCTTCTTGGGGGACTAGCCTCCTACGAGCAGTACTTC.

V and J are TRBV27 and TRBJ1-2, with D possibly being TRBD1 (6 bases). With 7 bases removed from V and 5 bases from J, the gap between germline ends came to 17 bases. The CDR3 is 14 amino acids. The germline V gene has CDR1 MNHEY and CDR2 SMNVEV (reference sequence). The CDR3 sequence: CASKVQGIGYGYTF. The CDR3 coding sequence is TGTGCCAGCAAGGTCCAGGGGATTGGGTATGGCTACACCTTC.

This clonotype was counted between two and nine times. The chain uses TRBV12-3 or TRBV12-4 and TRBJ1-6, with TRBD1 matching 7 bases. The CDR3 sequence is 15 residues long. V gave up 3 bases and J gave up 10 bases; unmatched junction bases: 9. For the CDR3, the DNA is TGTGCCAGCAGTTTTTCTAGGGGGCGCAGCTCACCCCTCCACTTT. It codes for CASSFSRGRSSPLHF.

This clonotype was detected only a few times. CDR3 DNA sequence: TGTGCCTGGAGTGCCCTTGGCACCTACTCCTACGAGCAGTACTTC. It codes for CAWSALGTYSYEQYF. The chain uses TRBV30 and TRBJ2-7, with D unclear. Germline CDR1 and CDR2: GTSNPN and SVGIG (reference sequence). The CDR3 is 15 amino acids. Trimming took off 1 base at V and 0 bases at J, with 13 bases between the two ends.

The gene calls are TRBV27 and TRBJ2-4; the match to TRBD2 covers 11 bases. V was pared by 2 bases and J by 7 bases, with 10 bases of the junction left unmatched. Germline CDR1 and CDR2: MNHEY and SMNVEV (reference sequence). The CDR3 loop spans 17 amino acids. CDR3 DNA: TGTGCCAGCAGTTTAAATGAGGCTAGCGGGGGGAAGAACATTCAGTACTTC. Protein: CASSLNEASGGKNIQYF.

The CDR3 here is CASSLRGTNGYEQYF. The CDR3 DNA sequence: TGTGCCAGCAGTTTAAGAGGGACAAACGGCTACGAGCAGTACTTC. The V and J genes are TRBV27 and TRBJ2-7; perhaps TRBD1 as D (6 bases). The germline gives CDR1 MNHEY, CDR2 SMNVEV (reference sequence). The CDR3 length is 15 residues. Deletions cut 2 bases from V and 3 bases from J, with 14 bases between.

This clonotype was picked up a small number of times. This sequence joins TRBV12-3 or TRBV12-4 and TRBJ2-2; no clear D. V was trimmed by 3 bases and J by 1 base, leaving 6 bases between them. The CDR3 is 14 residues long. CDR3 bases: TGTGCCAGCAGTTTCGCAGGGAACACCGGGGAGCTGTTTTTT. Protein product: CASSFAGNTGELFF.

This clonotype was seen ten or more times. J is TRBJ2-2 and V is TRBV4-2; D uncertain. The V gene's germline CDR1 is LGHNA and CDR2 YNFKEQ. Trimming took 0 bases from V and 6 from J, leaving 8 bases between them. The CDR3 is 14 amino acids. This CDR3 reads CASSQDFGSGELFF. CDR3 coding DNA: TGTGCCAGCAGCCAAGATTTCGGGTCCGGGGAGCTGTTTTTT.

The V gene is TRBV7-8, the J gene TRBJ2-7; D is possibly TRBD1 or TRBD2 (5 bases each). From germline, CDR1 is SGHVS and CDR2 FQNEAQ. V lost 9 bases and J 2 bases, leaving 14 bases between the germline ends. The CDR3 totals 13 residues. CDR3 region: CASGGGGAYEQYF. The CDR3 DNA reads as TGTGCCAGTGGGGGTGGGGGAGCCTACGAGCAGTACTTC.

This rearrangement joins TRBV7-2 to TRBJ2-1, with 9 bases aligning to TRBD2. Trimming at V came to 3 bases and at J to 9 bases, leaving 3 bases not matched to a gene. This CDR3 is built from 13 residues. The germline gives CDR1 SGHTA, CDR2 FQGNSA. CDR3 residues: CASSLGGGGEQFF. The CDR3 bases are TGTGCCAGCAGCTTGGGCGGGGGGGGTGAGCAGTTCTTC.

This chain links TRBV19 with TRBJ1-1; TRBD1 matches 7 bases. This CDR3 contains 16 residues. From germline, CDR1 is LNHDA and CDR2 SQIVND (reference sequence). After removal of 4 bases from V and 3 bases from J, the junction contained 11 bases not matched to a gene. For the CDR3, the DNA is TGTGCCAGTAGTAAAAGGGATTATACAGGGGACACTGAAGCTTTCTTT. Encoded protein: CASSKRDYTGDTEAFF.

About this clonotype: An end of the junction differs from the germline gene, which may be a read error. The J gene is TRBJ1-1, the V gene TRBV20-1; no clear D. CDR1 and CDR2 from the germline V gene are DFQATT and SNEGSKA (reference sequence). This CDR3 is built from 18 residues. The CDR3 DNA reads TGCTGTGCTAGGCCCATTGAGTCCGTCACCCTGTTTAGCACTGAAGCTTTCTTT. It specifies CCARPIESVTLFSTEAFF.

The chain combines TRBV5-1 with TRBJ2-3; D is possibly TRBD1 (5 bases). The ends were cut back, 5 bases at V and 4 bases at J, with 14 bases in the middle. CDR3 length: 14 amino acids. Germline CDR1 reads SGHRS; CDR2 reads YFSETQ. The CDR3 here is CASSQQVPPDTQYF. The CDR3 region has the DNA TGCGCCAGCAGTCAACAGGTTCCCCCAGATACGCAGTATTTT.

Ten or more counts support this clonotype. The chain combines TRBV11-2 with TRBJ2-1, with 12 bases fitting TRBD2. The germline gives CDR1 SGHAT, CDR2 FQNNGV. Trimming took 5 bases from V and 6 from J; bases not matched to a gene: 5. The CDR3 is 15 residues long. CDR3 in DNA: TGTGCCAGCAGCCCCGGACTAGCGGGGAGCAATGAGCAGTTCTTC. As protein: CASSPGLAGSNEQFF.

This clonotype showed up just a few times. The chain is built from TRBV20-1 and TRBJ2-5, with D maybe TRBD1 (5 bases). The CDR3 extends over 15 amino acids. Trimming took off 3 bases at V and 0 bases at J, with 14 bases between the two ends. In germline, CDR1 is DFQATT, CDR2 SNEGSKA (reference sequence). Written as DNA, the CDR3 is TGCAGTGCTAGGAGGCCAGGGAATAACCAAGAGACCCAGTACTTC. Its protein product is CSARRPGNNQETQYF.